This entry lists 29 T cell receptor beta chains sequenced from one sample in a study of CD8+ T cells in alopecia areata. Sequencing used cDNA as its template, made by extracting RNA and reverse transcribing it. Some clones are missing from TCRdb's copy, which holds only in-frame ones; the method was immunoSEQ multiplex PCR. The data contain around 270,000 clones, 55% to 75% of them singletons. As to treatment: oral pan-JAK inhibitor, 5-10 mg twice daily. The starting material was CD4+ T cells sorted from blood, obtained at week 24, from a patient treated with tofacitinib. All receptors come from a human donor with alopecia areata.

This clone turned up a few times. This is likely a read error, given that the CDR3 carries no conserved phenylalanine or tryptophan at its end. Because the CDR3's place on the DNA is in doubt, the DNA is left out and the CDR3 is given as listed by TCRdb. The V gene is TRBV23-1, the J gene TRBJ1-1. TRBV23-1 is annotated as an ORF whose role is uncertain. The CDR3 sequence runs 8 residues, both termini included. The CDR3 sequence: CARKAGQL.

The rearrangement links TRBV4-2 to TRBJ2-2, with D perhaps matching TRBD2 (6 bases). Trimming removed 5 bases from V and 4 bases from J, with 17 bases in between. This CDR3 contains 16 residues. Per germline, CDR1 LGHNA and CDR2 YNFKEQ. CDR3 DNA: TGTGCCAGCAGCTCCCTCGGGGGACCTCCCACCGGGGAGCTGTTTTTT. Translated: CASSSLGGPPTGELFF.

The table lists this clone with a few counts. This chain uses TRBV28 with TRBJ1-2; 7 bases map to TRBD1. The V and J ends lost 7 bases and 4 bases, in that order; junction bases with no gene match: 9. There are 14 residues in the CDR3. CDR1 and CDR2 from the germline V gene are MDHEN and SYDVKM. The DNA of the CDR3 is TGTGCCAGCACCCTGGACAGGCCTGGCTATGGCTACACCTTC. Amino acid sequence: CASTLDRPGYGYTF.

This clone came up a few times. The rearrangement links TRBV15 to TRBJ2-3, with D perhaps TRBD1 (5 bases). CDR3 length: 14 residues. Germline CDR1 LNHNV, CDR2 YYDKDF (reference sequence). V was shortened by 1 base and J by 3 bases, with 8 bases between the two germline ends. In DNA, the CDR3 is TGTGCCACCAGCAGAGCCTCAGGGACAGATACGCAGTATTTT. Protein: CATSRASGTDTQYF.

The rearrangement uses TRBV4-2 and TRBJ2-7; 9 bases are shared with TRBD2. Germline values: CDR1 LGHNA, CDR2 YNFKEQ. The V gene end was trimmed by 0 bases and the J gene end by 2 bases; junction bases not matched to a gene: 5. This CDR3 contains 16 residues. This CDR3 reads CASSQDLLAGPYEQYF. The CDR3 region has the DNA TGTGCCAGCAGCCAAGATCTACTAGCGGGTCCCTACGAGCAGTACTTC.

This clone was seen a few times. The chain has TRBV5-1 and TRBJ2-7, with 7 bases aligning to TRBD1. V gave up 3 bases and J gave up 4 bases; unmatched junction bases: 4. Per germline, CDR1 SGHRS and CDR2 YFSETQ. The CDR3 runs to 13 residues. CDR3 in amino acids: CASSSTQGYEQYF. In DNA, the CDR3 is TGCGCCAGCAGCTCAACACAGGGGTACGAGCAGTACTTC.

This rearrangement joins TRBV29-1 to TRBJ2-7; D is undetermined. The CDR3 is 11 amino acids. Germline V CDR1 and CDR2: SQVTM, ANQGSEA. V was pared by 2 bases and J by 1 base, with 3 bases between. In DNA, the CDR3 is TGCAGCGTTGAAAAGTCCTACGAGCAGTACTTC. The encoded protein is CSVEKSYEQYF.

The rearrangement uses TRBV5-1 and TRBJ2-2; a possible D gene is TRBD1 (6 bases). Germline CDR1 and CDR2: SGHRS and YFSETQ. Trimming took 0 bases from V and 4 from J, leaving 13 bases between them. CDR3 length equals 16 residues. The CDR3 protein is CASSLVTGEFTGELFF. DNA for the CDR3: TGCGCCAGCAGCTTGGTGACAGGAGAATTCACCGGGGAGCTGTTTTTT.

The V call is TRBV5-1, the J call TRBJ2-1; 8 nucleotides agree with TRBD2. Unmatched junction bases numbered 3, after V lost 0 bases and J lost 7 bases. Looked up from germline, CDR1 is SGHRS and CDR2 is YFSETQ. This CDR3 is 14 amino acids long. In DNA, the CDR3 is TGCGCCAGCAGCTTGGGGACTAGCAGTAATGAGCAGTTCTTC. This encodes CASSLGTSSNEQFF.

The rearrangement joins TRBV30 to TRBJ1-2; D is ambiguous. The CDR3 consists of 15 residues. The V gene lost 0 bases and the J gene lost 0 bases, with 11 bases spanning the gap. The germline V gene has CDR1 GTSNPN and CDR2 SVGIG (reference sequence). CDR3 DNA sequence: TGTGCCTGGAGTGTGACACCTGAAGCTAACTATGGCTACACCTTC. Its translation is CAWSVTPEANYGYTF.

The genes are TRBV5-1 and TRBJ2-3; D is ambiguous. Trimming shortened V by 6 bases and J by 2 bases, and 22 bases separated the two germline ends. Germline values: CDR1 SGHRS, CDR2 YFSETQ. This CDR3 region has 17 residues. The chain's CDR3 is CASTPAGVARLTDTQYF. The DNA for the CDR3 is TGCGCCAGCACCCCCGCCGGTGTGGCTCGACTCACAGATACGCAGTATTTT.

The chain recombines TRBV7-2 with TRBJ2-4; D not certain. V was cut by 5 bases and J by 1 base, with 12 bases left in between. The CDR3 consists of 15 residues. Germline V gene data show CDR1 as SGHTA and CDR2 as FQGNSA. The CDR3 reads CASSPETGAKNIQYF. As DNA, the CDR3 is TGTGCCAGCAGCCCGGAGACCGGGGCCAAAAACATTCAGTACTTC.

In its sample, this clone was seen a few times. The chain joins TRBV28 to TRBJ1-4, with D perhaps matching TRBD1 (6 bases). Germline CDR1 is MDHEN and CDR2 is SYDVKM. Trimming left V 3 bases short and J 8 bases short, with 13 bases between. The length of the CDR3 is 14 residues. DNA of the CDR3: TGTGCCAGCAGTTTGGTTCGGGGGCCCGAAAAACTGTTTTTT. This codes for CASSLVRGPEKLFF.

J is TRBJ2-7 and V is TRBV15; no firm D call. V was pared by 0 bases and J by 2 bases, with 14 bases between. Germline CDR1 and CDR2: LNHNV and YYDKDF (reference sequence). The CDR3 consists of 16 residues. CDR3 nucleotides: TGTGCCACCAGCAGAGATAGGGCAGGTCAAACCTACGAGCAGTACTTC. Translated, it gives CATSRDRAGQTYEQYF.

This clone appeared many times. The rearrangement joins TRBV11-1 to TRBJ1-2; a weak D match, TRBD1 (5 bases). The CDR3 length is 14 residues. Germline CDR1 SGHAT, CDR2 FQDESV (reference sequence). The V end lost 4 bases, the J end lost 2 bases, and 11 bases lay between the germline ends. CDR3 amino acids: CASSSQGGNYGYTF. The CDR3 coding sequence is TGTGCCAGCAGCTCCCAGGGTGGGAACTATGGCTACACCTTC.

V gene TRBV5-6 combines with J gene TRBJ1-1, with D uncertain. Germline V gives CDR1 SGHDT, CDR2 YYEEEE. The length of the CDR3 is 13 residues. Trimming left V 4 bases short and J 11 bases short, with 18 bases between. CDR3: CASSLKYFSAAFF. The CDR3 DNA reads TGTGCCAGCAGCCTCAAATATTTTTCGGCGGCTTTCTTT.

The rearrangement joins TRBV29-1 to TRBJ1-3; D unresolved. V dropped 4 bases and J dropped 0 bases, with 16 bases sitting between them. Germline V gene data show CDR1 as SQVTM and CDR2 as ANQGSEA. CDR3 size: 16 residues. CDR3 sequence (DNA): TGCAGCGTTGCCCAGTCCCCGGCACACTCTGGAAACACCATATATTTT. It specifies CSVAQSPAHSGNTIYF. The full variable domain, its missing parts supplied by reference TRBV29-1 and TRBJ1-3, is SAVISQKPSRDICQRGTSLTIQCQVDSQVTMMFWYRQQPGQSLTLIATANQGSEATYESGFVIDKFPISRPNLTFSTLTVSNMSPEDSSIYLCSVAQSPAHSGNTIYFGEGSWLTVV.

This chain links TRBV15 with TRBJ1-2; D not certain. This CDR3 is 13 amino acids long. Germline V gives CDR1 LNHNV, CDR2 YYDKDF (reference sequence). V was pared by 3 bases and J by 8 bases, with 13 bases between. CDR3 sequence (DNA): TGTGCCACCAGCAGGGGGATCGTTGAGGGCTACACCTTC. Protein product: CATSRGIVEGYTF.

The gene calls are TRBV10-2 and TRBJ2-7; no definite D call. The germline V gene encodes CDR1 WSHSY and CDR2 SAAADI. The CDR3 has 13 residues. Deletions cut 6 bases from V and 1 base from J, with 10 bases between. The CDR3, as DNA: TGCGCCAGCAGACGGGTCGGGTCCTACGAGCAGTACTTC. As protein: CASRRVGSYEQYF.

This clone was seen a single time. The chain recombines TRBV2 with TRBJ2-5; maybe TRBD1 (6 bases). The CDR3 is made up of 14 amino acids. Trimming removed 6 bases from V and 4 bases from J, with 15 bases in between. CDR1 and CDR2 from the germline V gene are SNHLY and FYNNEI. The CDR3 reads CASRALGALETQYF. The CDR3 DNA reads as TGTGCCAGCAGGGCGTTGGGGGCCCTAGAGACCCAGTACTTC.

The rearrangement links TRBV20-1 to TRBJ1-1; unclear D gene. CDR1 and CDR2 from the germline V gene are DFQATT and SNEGSKA (reference sequence). The CDR3 is made up of 11 amino acids. V lost 6 bases, J lost 7 bases, and 12 bases lay in between. The CDR3 spells CSAQREGEAFF. The CDR3 nucleotides read TGCAGTGCCCAACGAGAGGGTGAAGCTTTCTTT.

The chain uses TRBV28 and TRBJ1-2; D not certain. The CDR3 covers 16 residues. Per the germline V gene, CDR1 is MDHEN and CDR2 is SYDVKM. Between the trimmed V and J ends, which lost 0 bases and 3 bases, there was a span of 14 bases. The CDR3 sequence: CASSLWIRRRDYGYTF. CDR3 nucleotide sequence: TGTGCCAGCAGTTTATGGATCCGTAGGAGGGACTATGGCTACACCTTC.

This clone has only a few counts. V and J are TRBV7-2 and TRBJ2-7; TRBD1 matches 8 bases. This CDR3 has 12 amino acids. With 5 bases clipped from V and 5 bases from J, the junction kept 2 bases outside the gene matches. Germline V gene lookup returns CDR1 SGHTA and CDR2 FQGNSA. CDR3: CASSPTGDEQYF. CDR3 nucleotides: TGTGCCAGCAGCCCGACAGGGGACGAGCAGTACTTC.

The rearrangement links TRBV30 to TRBJ1-2; TRBD1 matches at 7 bases. J gave up 1 base and V 6 bases, and 8 bases lay outside the gene matches. Germline CDR1 reads GTSNPN; CDR2 reads SVGIG (reference sequence). CDR3 length: 14 residues. The CDR3: CACSRDSFNYGYTF. CDR3 DNA: TGTGCCTGCAGCCGGGACAGTTTTAACTATGGCTACACCTTC.

V and J are TRBV29-1 and TRBJ2-7; D possibly matches TRBD1 or TRBD2 (5 bases each). V shed 6 bases and J shed 6 bases, with 21 bases lying between them. The CDR3 totals 14 residues. CDR1 and CDR2 (germline): SQVTM, ANQGSEA. In nucleotides, the CDR3 is TGCAGCGTAGATCTGTCCGGGGCGGGCGCCGAGCAGTACTTC. It encodes CSVDLSGAGAEQYF.

This clone has a handful of counts. V and J are TRBV7-2 and TRBJ1-2; 7 nucleotides agree with TRBD1. Germline CDR1 reads SGHTA; CDR2 reads FQGNSA. J was trimmed by 3 bases and V by 5 bases; bases with no gene match: 6. This CDR3 has 14 residues. The CDR3 DNA is TGTGCCAGCAGCGCCGGGAGGGGGCACTATGGCTACACCTTC. Amino acid sequence: CASSAGRGHYGYTF.

This clone was counted many times. V usage is TRBV4-1 and J usage is TRBJ2-7; D gene ambiguous. The CDR3 loop spans 14 amino acids. Looked up from germline, CDR1 is MGHRA and CDR2 is YSYEKL. The V end was cut by 0 bases, the J end by 3 bases, with 9 bases between. The CDR3 bases are TGCGCCAGCAGCCAAGATGGCGGCCTCTACGAGCAGTACTTC. Amino acids: CASSQDGGLYEQYF.

The chain has TRBV6-5 and TRBJ2-3, with TRBD1 identical over 7 bases. The CDR3 covers 14 residues. V was clipped by 2 bases and J by 3 bases; unmatched bases: 2. CDR1 is MNHEY, CDR2 SVGAGI, per germline. CDR3 bases: TGTGCCAGCAGTTACCTGGGACAGACAGATACGCAGTATTTT. It yields the protein CASSYLGQTDTQYF.

This chain links TRBV4-1 with TRBJ1-1; D perhaps matches TRBD1 (5 bases). This CDR3 is built from 14 residues. Germline CDR1 is MGHRA and CDR2 is YSYEKL. V was cut by 4 bases and J by 4 bases, with 13 bases left in between. CDR3 residues: CASSRDGGPTEAFF. CDR3 DNA: TGCGCCAGCAGCCGAGACGGGGGACCCACTGAAGCTTTCTTT.